These 15 T cell receptor beta chains were all obtained from the same sample, sequenced in a study of long-term antiretroviral therapy in people with HIV. Run at survey level, the immunoSEQ assay was version v3.0. Sequencing was performed with immunoSEQ multiplex PCR; in TCRdb, only in-frame clones are kept and a portion is missing. The sample includes some 40,000 clones, less than 90% seen only once; the top ten take less than 4.5%. The source material was unsorted PBMCs, sampled 1.2 years after starting antiretroviral therapy. These receptors originate from a woman in her fifties or sixties with HIV.

The genes are TRBV28 and TRBJ1-2, with D unclear. The germline V and J ends were trimmed by 4 bases and 1 base, with 7 bases remaining between them. Germline-derived CDR1 and CDR2 are MDHEN and SYDVKM. The CDR3 runs to 13 residues. In DNA, the CDR3 is TGTGCCAGCAGTTCATCCGGTAACTATGGCTACACCTTC. Protein: CASSSSGNYGYTF.

The chain is built from TRBV18 and TRBJ1-5; TRBD1 might be the D (5 bases). The CDR3 is 12 residues long. Trimming shortened V by 5 bases and J by 7 bases, and 9 bases separated the two germline ends. CDR1 KGHSH and CDR2 LQKENI come from the germline V gene. DNA of the CDR3: TGTGCCAGCTCAGGGCCAGGGCAGCCCCAGCATTTT. This encodes CASSGPGQPQHF.

The CDR3 DNA is TGTGCCAGTAGTCCCCAGGACAGTTGGGATTCACCCCTCCACTTT. Translation: CASSPQDSWDSPLHF. The chain couples TRBV19 to TRBJ1-6, with D perhaps TRBD1 (6 bases). The V gene's germline CDR1 is LNHDA and CDR2 SQIVND (reference sequence). V lost 5 bases and J lost 8, with 16 bases in between. The CDR3 runs 15 residues.

The chain carries TRBV19 and TRBJ2-3; TRBD1 matches at 10 bases. Per germline, CDR1 LNHDA and CDR2 SQIVND (reference sequence). V shed 4 bases, J shed 2 bases, and the junction held 6 bases outside the gene matches. The CDR3 totals 16 residues. CDR3 nucleotides: TGTGCCAGTAGTACCGAGACAGGGGGCCCCACAGATACGCAGTATTTT. This sequence encodes CASSTETGGPTDTQYF.

The V and J genes are TRBV18 and TRBJ2-1; D may be TRBD1 or TRBD2 (6 bases each). From germline, CDR1 is KGHSH and CDR2 LQKENI. The CDR3 has 17 amino acids. The V gene lost 2 bases and the J gene lost 3 bases, with 17 bases spanning the gap. CDR3 bases: TGTGCCAGCTCACCATCGGGGGCCAGCAAAAACTACAATGAGCAGTTCTTC. Protein sequence: CASSPSGASKNYNEQFF. The whole variable domain, remainder taken from reference TRBV18 and TRBJ2-1, is NAGVMQNPRHLVRRRGQEARLRCSPMKGHSHVYWYRQLPEEGLKFMVYLQKENIIDESGMPKERFSAEFPKEGPSILRIQQVVRGDSAAYFCASSPSGASKNYNEQFFGPGTRLTVL.

This clone was found once. The CDR3: CASSIKGTGKVEQFF. In DNA form, the CDR3 reads TGTGCCAGCAGCATTAAAGGGACAGGGAAGGTCGAGCAGTTCTTC. This chain uses TRBV7-3 with TRBJ2-1, with 9 bases that match TRBD1. CDR3 size: 15 residues. Germline V lookup: CDR1 SGHTA, CDR2 FQGTGA. V lost 5 bases, J lost 10 bases, and 12 bases stayed unmatched.

The V and J genes are TRBV5-1 and TRBJ1-2, with 9 bases lining up with TRBD1. Germline V gene data show CDR1 as SGHRS and CDR2 as YFSETQ. This CDR3 region has 15 residues. The V and J ends lost 4 bases and 4 bases, in that order; junction bases with no gene match: 8. The CDR3, as DNA: TGCGCCAGCAGCAGAGGGACAGGGATTTTCTATGGCTACACCTTC. Its translation is CASSRGTGIFYGYTF.

This rearrangement joins TRBV12-5 to TRBJ2-2, with 7 bases aligning to TRBD2. The germline V gene has CDR1 LGHNT and CDR2 FRNRAP. This CDR3 spans 17 amino acids. The V and J ends lost 0 bases and 0 bases, in that order; junction bases with no gene match: 4. The CDR3, as DNA: TGTGCTAGTGGTTTGGTAGAGCGGGGCCCGAACACCGGGGAGCTGTTTTTT. It encodes CASGLVERGPNTGELFF. Full variable domain (remainder filled in from reference TRBV12-5 and TRBJ2-2): DARVTQTPRHKVTEMGQEVTMRCQPILGHNTVFWYRQTMMQGLELLAYFRNRAPLDDSGMPKDRFSAEMPDATLATLKIQPSEPRDSAVYFCASGLVERGPNTGELFFGEGSRLTVL.

The chain is built from TRBV7-9 and TRBJ1-1; 12 bases line up with TRBD1. The junction had 11 bases not matched to a gene; V was cut back by 5 bases and J by 4 bases. Germline CDR1 reads SEHNR; CDR2 reads FQNEAQ (reference sequence). The CDR3 consists of 17 residues. The CDR3 reads CASSRLRDRGRGTEAFF. The CDR3 DNA reads as TGTGCCAGCAGCCGACTCCGGGACAGGGGGCGAGGCACTGAAGCTTTCTTT.

The gene calls are TRBV4-2 and TRBJ1-4; D gene uncertain. Trimming pared 1 base from V and 2 bases from J, leaving 14 bases between. The CDR3 is made up of 17 amino acids. From germline, CDR1 is LGHNA and CDR2 YNFKEQ. CDR3 DNA sequence: TGTGCCAGCAGCCAAGGAGGCTTGGCAGAGACTAATGAAAAACTGTTTTTT. Translating gives CASSQGGLAETNEKLFF.

This clone appeared a single time. V and J are TRBV9 and TRBJ2-5; D unresolved. The CDR3 spans 12 residues. Germline loops: CDR1 SGDLS, CDR2 YYNGEE. Trimming stripped 2 bases from V and 3 bases from J, with 5 bases between. Here the CDR3 reads CASSVSEETQYF. In nucleotides, the CDR3 is TGTGCCAGCAGCGTGAGCGAAGAGACCCAGTACTTC.

The chain joins TRBV30 to TRBJ1-6; 8 positions agree with TRBD1. The CDR3 totals 16 residues. With V trimmed by 5 bases and J by 5 bases, 11 bases remained unmatched. The germline CDR1 and CDR2 sequences are GTSNPN and SVGIG (reference sequence). The CDR3: CAWGGVPGQDNSPLHF. The CDR3 DNA reads TGTGCCTGGGGGGGGGTACCGGGACAGGATAATTCACCCCTCCACTTT.

The chain recombines TRBV30 with TRBJ1-2, with D unclear. Germline V CDR1 and CDR2: GTSNPN, SVGIG (reference sequence). This CDR3 contains 12 residues. Trimming took 1 base from V and 6 from J, leaving 9 bases between them. DNA for the CDR3: TGTGCCTGGAGTGAGGGTAGGCATGGCTACACCTTC. Translating it yields CAWSEGRHGYTF.

The chain is built from TRBV5-4 and TRBJ2-7; D perhaps matches TRBD2 (5 bases). The V gene's germline CDR1 is SGHNT and CDR2 YYREEE (reference sequence). The CDR3 sequence is 15 residues long. Trimming removed 5 bases from V and 5 bases from J, with 20 bases in between. CDR3 region: CASSLRERLGHEQYF. CDR3 DNA: TGTGCCAGCAGTTTGAGGGAGAGGCTAGGCCACGAGCAGTACTTC.

The genes are TRBV5-1 and TRBJ1-6, with D possibly being TRBD1 (5 bases). The length of the CDR3 is 14 residues. Germline-derived CDR1 and CDR2 are SGHRS and YFSETQ. The V and J ends lost 2 bases and 6 bases respectively, with 9 bases between them. The CDR3 loop reads CASSLQEGNSPLHF. The CDR3 coding sequence is TGCGCCAGCAGCTTACAGGAGGGTAATTCACCCCTCCACTTT.